This T cell receptor (beta chain) was observed in a study of patients and donors after allogeneic stem cell transplantation. TCRdb processed the RT-PCR reads anew with MiXCR; each CDR3 protein has one entry. The sample lists about 230,000 distinct CDR3 sequences; roughly 15% were seen once. As for this clonotype: The junction departs from germline at one end; a sequencing error may be responsible.

Per germline, CDR1 MNHNS and CDR2 SASEGT. This CDR3 region has 12 residues. The sequence came from a human donor who was either an allogeneic HSCT recipient or a stem cell or donor lymphocyte infusion donor (not recorded which). It is not recorded whose cells these are; they may come from a transplant donor. The sample taken for sequencing was blood, either unsorted or a sorted T cell fraction (not recorded which). The gene calls are TRBV6-1 and TRBJ2-7; perhaps TRBD2 as D (5 bases). The DNA for the CDR3 is TGTGCCAGCAGTGCTGTTCGGAGCGACTACCACTTC. Protein product: CASSAVRSDYHF.